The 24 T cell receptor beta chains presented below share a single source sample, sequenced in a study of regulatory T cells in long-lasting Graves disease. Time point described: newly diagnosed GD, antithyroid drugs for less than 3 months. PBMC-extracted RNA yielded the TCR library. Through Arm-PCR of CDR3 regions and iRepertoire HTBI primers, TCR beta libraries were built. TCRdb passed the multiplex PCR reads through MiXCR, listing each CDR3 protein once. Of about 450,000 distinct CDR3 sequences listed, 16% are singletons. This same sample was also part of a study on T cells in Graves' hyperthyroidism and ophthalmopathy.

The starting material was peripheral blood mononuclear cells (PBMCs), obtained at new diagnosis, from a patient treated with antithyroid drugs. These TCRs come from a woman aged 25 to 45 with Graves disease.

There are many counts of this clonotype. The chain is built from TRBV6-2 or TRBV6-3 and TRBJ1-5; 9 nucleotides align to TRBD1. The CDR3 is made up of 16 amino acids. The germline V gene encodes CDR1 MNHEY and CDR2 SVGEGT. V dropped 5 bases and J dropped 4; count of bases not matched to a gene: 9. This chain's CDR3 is CASSGAGTGWNQPQHF. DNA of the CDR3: TGTGCCAGCAGTGGGGCCGGGACAGGGTGGAATCAGCCCCAGCATTTT.

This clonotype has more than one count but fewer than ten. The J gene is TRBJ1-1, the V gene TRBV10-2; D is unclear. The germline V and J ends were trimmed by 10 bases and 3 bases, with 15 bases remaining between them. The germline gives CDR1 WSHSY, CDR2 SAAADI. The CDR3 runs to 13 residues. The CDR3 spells CATLANGDTEAFF. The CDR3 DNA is TGCGCCACCCTGGCTAATGGTGACACTGAAGCTTTCTTT.

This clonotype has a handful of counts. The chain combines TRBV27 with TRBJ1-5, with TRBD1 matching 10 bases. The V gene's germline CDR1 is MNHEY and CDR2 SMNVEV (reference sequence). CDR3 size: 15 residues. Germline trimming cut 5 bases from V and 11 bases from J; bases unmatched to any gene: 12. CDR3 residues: CASSRTGTGDEAQHF. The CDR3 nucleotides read TGTGCCAGCAGTAGAACCGGGACAGGGGACGAAGCCCAGCATTTT.

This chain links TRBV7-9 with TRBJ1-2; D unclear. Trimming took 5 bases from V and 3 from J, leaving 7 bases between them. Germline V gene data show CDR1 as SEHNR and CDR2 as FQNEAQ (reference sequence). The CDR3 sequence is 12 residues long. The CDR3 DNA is TGTGCCAGCAGCGGCGAACACTATGGCTACACCTTC. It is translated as CASSGEHYGYTF.

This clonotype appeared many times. CDR3 sequence (DNA): TGTGCCAGCTCGTGGACTAGCGGGGCTTACAATGAGCAGTTCTTC. Protein: CASSWTSGAYNEQFF. The chain carries TRBV18 and TRBJ2-1; TRBD2 matches 12 bases. This CDR3 region has 15 residues. V was clipped by 6 bases and J by 4 bases; unmatched bases: 4. CDR1 and CDR2 (germline): KGHSH, LQKENI.

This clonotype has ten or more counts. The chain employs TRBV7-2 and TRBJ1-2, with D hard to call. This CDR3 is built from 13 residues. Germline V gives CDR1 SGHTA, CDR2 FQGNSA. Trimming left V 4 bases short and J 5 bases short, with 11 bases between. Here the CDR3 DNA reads TGTGCCAGCAGCTCATTGGGTGATTATGGCTACACCTTC. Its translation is CASSSLGDYGYTF.

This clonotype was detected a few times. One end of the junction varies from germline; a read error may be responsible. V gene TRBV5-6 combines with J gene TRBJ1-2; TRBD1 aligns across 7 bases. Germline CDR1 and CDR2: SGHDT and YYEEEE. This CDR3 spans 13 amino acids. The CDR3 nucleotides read TGTACCAGCAGCTTGGACAGGCGCTATGGCTACACCTTC. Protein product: CTSSLDRRYGYTF.

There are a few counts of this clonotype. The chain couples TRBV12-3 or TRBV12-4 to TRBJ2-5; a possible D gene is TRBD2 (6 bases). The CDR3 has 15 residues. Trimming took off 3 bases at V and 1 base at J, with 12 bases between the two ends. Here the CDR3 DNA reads TGTGCCAGCAGTTTCCTCGGACTATTCCAAGAGACCCAGTACTTC. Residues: CASSFLGLFQETQYF.

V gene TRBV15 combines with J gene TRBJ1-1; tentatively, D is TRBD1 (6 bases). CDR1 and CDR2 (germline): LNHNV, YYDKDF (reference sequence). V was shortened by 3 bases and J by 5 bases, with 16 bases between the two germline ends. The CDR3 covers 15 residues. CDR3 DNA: TGTGCCACCAGCAGTTTGAGGGGGGTGGGGACTGAAGCTTTCTTT. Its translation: CATSSLRGVGTEAFF.

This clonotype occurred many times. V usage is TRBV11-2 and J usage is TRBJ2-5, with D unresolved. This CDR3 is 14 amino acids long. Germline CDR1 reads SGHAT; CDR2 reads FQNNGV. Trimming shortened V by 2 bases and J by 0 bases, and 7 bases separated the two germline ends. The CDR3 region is CASSLFMYQETQYF. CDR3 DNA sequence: TGTGCCAGCAGCTTATTTATGTACCAAGAGACCCAGTACTTC.

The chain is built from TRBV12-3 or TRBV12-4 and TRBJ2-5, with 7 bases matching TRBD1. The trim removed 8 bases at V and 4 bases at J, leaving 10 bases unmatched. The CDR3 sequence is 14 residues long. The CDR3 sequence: CASGNRGMGETQYF. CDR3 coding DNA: TGTGCCAGCGGAAACAGGGGCATGGGAGAGACCCAGTACTTC.

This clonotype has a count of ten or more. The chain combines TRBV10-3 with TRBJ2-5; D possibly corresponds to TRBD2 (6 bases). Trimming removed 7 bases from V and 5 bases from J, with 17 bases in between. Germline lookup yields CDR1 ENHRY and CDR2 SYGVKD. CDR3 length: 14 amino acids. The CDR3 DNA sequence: TGTGCCATCATGGGCGGGACGGGTAGTGAGACCCAGTACTTC. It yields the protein CAIMGGTGSETQYF.

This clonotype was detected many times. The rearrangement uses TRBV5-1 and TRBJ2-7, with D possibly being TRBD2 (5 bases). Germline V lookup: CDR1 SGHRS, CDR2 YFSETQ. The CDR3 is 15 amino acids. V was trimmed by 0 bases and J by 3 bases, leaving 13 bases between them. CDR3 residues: CASSLVVGEGYEQYF. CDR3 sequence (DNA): TGCGCCAGCAGCTTGGTGGTGGGTGAGGGCTACGAGCAGTACTTC.

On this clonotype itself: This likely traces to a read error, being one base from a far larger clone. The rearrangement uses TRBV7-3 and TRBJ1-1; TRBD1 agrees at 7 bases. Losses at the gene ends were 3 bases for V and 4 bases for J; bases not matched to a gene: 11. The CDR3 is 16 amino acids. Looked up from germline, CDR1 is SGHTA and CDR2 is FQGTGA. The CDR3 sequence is CASSLLRGRRGTEAFF. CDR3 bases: TGTGCCAGCAGCTTGTTAAGGGGGCGAAGGGGCACTGAAGCTTTCTTT.

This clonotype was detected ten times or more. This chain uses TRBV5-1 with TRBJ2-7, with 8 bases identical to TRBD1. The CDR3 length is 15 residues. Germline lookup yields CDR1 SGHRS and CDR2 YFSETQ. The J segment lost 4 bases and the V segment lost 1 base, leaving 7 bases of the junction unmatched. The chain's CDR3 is CASSLIETGVYEQYF. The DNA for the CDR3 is TGCGCCAGCAGCTTGATCGAGACAGGGGTTTACGAGCAGTACTTC.

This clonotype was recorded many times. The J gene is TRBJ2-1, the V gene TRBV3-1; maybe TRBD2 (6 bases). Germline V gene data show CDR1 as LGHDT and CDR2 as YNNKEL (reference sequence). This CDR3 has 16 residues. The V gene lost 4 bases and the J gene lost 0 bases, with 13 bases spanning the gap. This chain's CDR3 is CASSPGHGSSYNEQFF. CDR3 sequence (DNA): TGTGCCAGCAGCCCCGGCCACGGGAGCTCCTACAATGAGCAGTTCTTC.

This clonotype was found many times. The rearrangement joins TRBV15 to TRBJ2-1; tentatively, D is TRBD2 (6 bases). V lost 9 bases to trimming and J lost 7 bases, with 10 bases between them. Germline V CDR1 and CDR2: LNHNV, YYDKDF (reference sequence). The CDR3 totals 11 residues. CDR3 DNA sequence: TGTGCCACTCGCCGGGGGAATGAGCAGTTCTTC. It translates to CATRRGNEQFF.

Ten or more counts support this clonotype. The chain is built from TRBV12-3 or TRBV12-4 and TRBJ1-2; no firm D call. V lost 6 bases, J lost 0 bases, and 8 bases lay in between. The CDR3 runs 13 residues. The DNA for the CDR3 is TGTGCCAGCAGCACGAAATCTAACTATGGCTACACCTTC. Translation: CASSTKSNYGYTF.

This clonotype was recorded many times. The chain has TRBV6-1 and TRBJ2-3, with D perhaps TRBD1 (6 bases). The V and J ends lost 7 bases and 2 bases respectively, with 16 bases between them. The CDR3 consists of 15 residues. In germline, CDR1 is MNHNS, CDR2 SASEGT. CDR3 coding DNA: TGTGCCAGCACAGGAACAGGGACCTTCACAGATACGCAGTATTTT. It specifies CASTGTGTFTDTQYF.

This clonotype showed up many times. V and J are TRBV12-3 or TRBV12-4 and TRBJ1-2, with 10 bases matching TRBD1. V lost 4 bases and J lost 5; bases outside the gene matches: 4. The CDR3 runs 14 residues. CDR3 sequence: CASSYGTGAYGYTF. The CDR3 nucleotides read TGTGCCAGCAGTTACGGGACAGGGGCTTATGGCTACACCTTC.

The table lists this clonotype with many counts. The CDR3 loop reads CASSHSSGQDSTEAFF. The DNA for the CDR3 is TGTGCCAGCTCACACTCTTCGGGACAGGACAGCACTGAAGCTTTCTTT. The genes are TRBV18 and TRBJ1-1, with 8 nucleotides matching TRBD1. This CDR3 is 16 amino acids long. V shed 4 bases and J 4 bases; nucleotides not matched to a gene: 11. The germline CDR1 and CDR2 sequences are KGHSH and LQKENI.

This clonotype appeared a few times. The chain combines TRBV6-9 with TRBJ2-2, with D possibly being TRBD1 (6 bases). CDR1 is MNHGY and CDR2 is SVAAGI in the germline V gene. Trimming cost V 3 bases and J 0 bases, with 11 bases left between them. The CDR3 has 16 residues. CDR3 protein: CASSYPRGSNTGELFF. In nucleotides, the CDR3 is TGTGCCAGCAGTTACCCCAGGGGATCGAACACCGGGGAGCTGTTTTTT.

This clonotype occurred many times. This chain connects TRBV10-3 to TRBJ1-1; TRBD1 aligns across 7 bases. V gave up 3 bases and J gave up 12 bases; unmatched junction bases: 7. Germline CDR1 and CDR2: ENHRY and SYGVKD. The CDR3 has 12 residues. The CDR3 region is CAISEAQGETFF. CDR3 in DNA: TGTGCCATCAGTGAAGCCCAGGGGGAAACTTTCTTT.

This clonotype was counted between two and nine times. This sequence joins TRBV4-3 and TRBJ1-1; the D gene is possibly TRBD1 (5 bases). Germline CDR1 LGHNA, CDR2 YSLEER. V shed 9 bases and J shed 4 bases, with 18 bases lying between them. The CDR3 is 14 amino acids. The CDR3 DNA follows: TGCGCCAGTGCGGACGGGACGGAGGGCACTGAAGCTTTCTTT. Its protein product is CASADGTEGTEAFF.